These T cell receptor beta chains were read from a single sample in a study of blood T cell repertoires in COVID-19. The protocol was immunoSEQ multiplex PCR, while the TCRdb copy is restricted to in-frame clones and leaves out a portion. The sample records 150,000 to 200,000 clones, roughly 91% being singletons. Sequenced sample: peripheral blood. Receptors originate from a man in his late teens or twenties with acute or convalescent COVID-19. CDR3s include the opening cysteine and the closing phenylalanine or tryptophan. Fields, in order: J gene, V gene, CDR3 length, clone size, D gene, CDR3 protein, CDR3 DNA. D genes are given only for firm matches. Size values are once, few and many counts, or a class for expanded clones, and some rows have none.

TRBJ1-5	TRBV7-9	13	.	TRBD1	CASSEGQYQPQHF	TGTGCCAGCAGCGAGGGACAGTATCAGCCCCAGCATTTT
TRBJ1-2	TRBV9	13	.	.	CASSVTGTGGYTF	TGTGCCAGCAGCGTTACAGGGACGGGTGGCTACACCTTC
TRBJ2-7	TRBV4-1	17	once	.	CASSQDEWNRSSYEQYF	TGCGCCAGCAGCCAAGATGAATGGAACAGGAGCTCCTACGAGCAGTACTTC
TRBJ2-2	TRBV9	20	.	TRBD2	CASSVKAPTSGGTYTGELFF	TGTGCCAGCAGCGTAAAAGCCCCGACTAGCGGGGGGACATACACCGGGGAGCTGTTTTTT
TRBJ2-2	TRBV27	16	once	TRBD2	CASKERGLAGTGELFF	TGTGCCAGTAAAGAGCGGGGGCTCGCCGGCACCGGGGAGCTGTTTTTT
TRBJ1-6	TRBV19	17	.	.	CASSPLTLPGLGSPLHF	TGTGCCAGTAGTCCTCTGACACTCCCAGGGCTGGGTTCACCCCTCCACTTT
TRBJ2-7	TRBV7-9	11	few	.	CASSREYEQYF	TGTGCCAGCAGCCGCGAATACGAGCAGTACTTC
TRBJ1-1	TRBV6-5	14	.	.	CASSSQQGNTEAFF	TGTGCCAGCAGTTCCCAACAGGGGAACACTGAAGCTTTCTTT
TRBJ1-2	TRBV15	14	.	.	CATSRADMPYGYTF	TGTGCCACCAGCAGAGCGGACATGCCCTATGGCTACACCTTC
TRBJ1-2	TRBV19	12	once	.	CASSLQGYGYTF	TGTGCCAGTAGTCTTCAGGGGTACGGCTACACCTTC
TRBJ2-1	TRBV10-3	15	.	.	CAISDPGFSYNEQFF	TGTGCCATCAGTGACCCAGGGTTTTCCTACAATGAGCAGTTCTTC
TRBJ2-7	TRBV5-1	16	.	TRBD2	CASSLSEAGGFYEQYF	TGCGCCAGCAGCTTGTCTGAAGCGGGAGGTTTCTACGAGCAGTACTTC
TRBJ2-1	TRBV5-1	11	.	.	CASSFQNEQFF	TGCGCCAGCAGCTTTCAGAATGAGCAGTTCTTC
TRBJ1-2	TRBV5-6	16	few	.	CASSSLSRTANYGYTF	TGTGCCAGCAGCTCTCTCTCCCGGACAGCTAACTATGGCTACACCTTC
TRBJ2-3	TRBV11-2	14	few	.	CASSSQQGSDTQYF	TGTGCCAGCAGCTCGCAACAGGGTTCAGATACGCAGTATTTT
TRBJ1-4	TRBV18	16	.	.	CASSPTGFSTGEKLFF	TGTGCCAGCTCACCTACAGGGTTCTCGACGGGTGAAAAACTGTTTTTT
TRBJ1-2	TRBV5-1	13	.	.	CASSSRSLQGYTF	TGCGCCAGCAGCTCCCGGTCATTACAGGGCTACACCTTC
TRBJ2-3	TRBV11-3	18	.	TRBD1	CASSLGRVGDRGVATQYF	TGTGCCAGCAGCTTAGGTCGAGTCGGGGACAGGGGGGTGGCTACGCAGTATTTT
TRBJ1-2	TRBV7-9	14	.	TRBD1	CASPIQGANYGYTF	TGTGCCAGCCCGATCCAGGGGGCGAACTATGGCTACACCTTC
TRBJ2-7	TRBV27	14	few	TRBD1	CASSSRTGKWEQYF	TGTGCCAGCAGTTCTCGGACAGGGAAATGGGAGCAGTACTTC
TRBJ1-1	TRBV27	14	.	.	CASAPPMRRAEAFF	TGTGCCAGCGCTCCGCCAATGAGGAGAGCTGAAGCTTTCTTT
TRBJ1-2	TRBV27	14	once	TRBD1	CASSPLGQASGYTF	TGTGCCAGCAGTCCACTTGGACAGGCCAGCGGCTACACCTTC
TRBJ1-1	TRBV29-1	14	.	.	CSVEGGAADTEAFF	TGCAGCGTTGAAGGTGGAGCGGCCGACACTGAAGCTTTCTTT
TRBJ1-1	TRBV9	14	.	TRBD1	CASSSTGGGGGAFF	TGTGCCAGCAGCTCTACAGGGGGCGGTGGGGGAGCTTTCTTT
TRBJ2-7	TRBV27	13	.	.	CASSPSETGEQYF	TGTGCCAGCAGTCCATCAGAAACGGGCGAGCAGTACTTC
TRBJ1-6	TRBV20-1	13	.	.	CSASQGQDSPLHF	TGCAGTGCTAGTCAGGGCCAGGATTCACCCCTCCACTTT
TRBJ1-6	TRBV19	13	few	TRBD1	CASSSRGLAPLHF	TGTGCCAGTAGTTCCAGGGGGCTGGCACCCCTCCACTTT
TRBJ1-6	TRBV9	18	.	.	CASSPEPEGSSYNSPLHF	TGTGCCAGCAGCCCCGAGCCCGAGGGTAGCTCCTATAATTCACCCCTCCACTTT
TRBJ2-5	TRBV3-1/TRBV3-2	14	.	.	CASSQVGGEETQYF	TGTGCCAGCAGCCAAGTGGGCGGGGAAGAGACCCAGTACTTC
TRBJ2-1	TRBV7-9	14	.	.	CASSLHAAGNEQFF	TGTGCCAGCAGCCTTCATGCTGCAGGGAATGAGCAGTTCTTC
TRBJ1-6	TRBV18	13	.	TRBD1	CASQGQGNSPLHF	TGTGCCAGCCAGGGACAGGGTAATTCACCCCTCCACTTT
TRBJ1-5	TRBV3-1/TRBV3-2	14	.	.	CASSPSSLNQPQHF	TGTGCCAGCAGCCCTTCGTCTCTAAATCAGCCCCAGCATTTT
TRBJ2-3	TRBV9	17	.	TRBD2	CASSLGTSGSPPDTQYF	TGTGCCAGCAGCCTCGGGACTAGCGGGAGCCCCCCAGATACGCAGTATTTT
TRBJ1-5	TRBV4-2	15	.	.	CASSQDRGVGQPQHF	TGTGCCAGCAGCCAAGATCGGGGAGTTGGGCAGCCCCAGCATTTT
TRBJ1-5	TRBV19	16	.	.	CASSTRRGQGGQPQHF	TGTGCCAGTAGTACGAGAAGGGGCCAGGGAGGTCAGCCCCAGCATTTT
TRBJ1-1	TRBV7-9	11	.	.	CASSRETEAFF	TGTGCCAGCAGCCGGGAGACTGAAGCTTTCTTT
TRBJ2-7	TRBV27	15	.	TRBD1	CASSVPGQGSYEQYF	TGTGCCAGCAGTGTTCCGGGACAGGGGTCCTACGAGCAGTACTTC
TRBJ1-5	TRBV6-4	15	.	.	CASSAHSGVNQPQHF	TGTGCCAGCAGTGCACACTCGGGGGTTAATCAGCCCCAGCATTTT
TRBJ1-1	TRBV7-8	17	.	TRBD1	CASSLVGVQGTDTEAFF	TGTGCCAGCAGCTTAGTGGGAGTACAGGGGACGGACACTGAAGCTTTCTTT
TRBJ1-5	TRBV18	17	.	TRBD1	CASSPSVGQGWDQPQHF	TGTGCCAGCTCACCCTCAGTGGGACAGGGATGGGATCAGCCCCAGCATTTT
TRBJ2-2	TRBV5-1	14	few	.	CASSLTGLTGELFF	TGCGCCAGCAGCTTAACAGGGTTGACCGGGGAGCTGTTTTTT
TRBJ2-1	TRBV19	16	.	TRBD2	CASSPTLAGGLNEQFF	TGTGCCAGTAGCCCAACTCTAGCGGGAGGATTAAATGAGCAGTTCTTC
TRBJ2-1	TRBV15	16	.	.	CATSTRHHNDYNEQFF	TGTGCCACCAGCACCCGTCATCACAACGATTACAATGAGCAGTTCTTC
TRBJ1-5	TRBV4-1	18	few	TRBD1	CASSQEGTGGGPYQPQHF	TGCGCCAGCAGCCAAGAGGGCACAGGGGGCGGCCCCTATCAGCCCCAGCATTTT
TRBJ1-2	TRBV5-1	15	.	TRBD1	CASSLRQGGSYGYTF	TGCGCCAGCAGCTTACGACAGGGGGGCAGCTATGGCTACACCTTC
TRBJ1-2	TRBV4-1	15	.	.	CASSQIPGTNYGYTF	TGCGCCAGCAGCCAAATCCCCGGTACTAACTATGGCTACACCTTC
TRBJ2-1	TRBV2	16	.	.	CASSEARDAGYNEQFF	TGTGCCAGCAGTGAAGCGAGAGACGCGGGTTACAATGAGCAGTTCTTC
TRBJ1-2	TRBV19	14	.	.	CASRAPGVNYGYTF	TGTGCCAGTAGGGCGCCAGGGGTTAACTATGGCTACACCTTC
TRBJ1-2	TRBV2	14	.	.	CASSESLGLQGYTF	TGTGCCAGCAGTGAAAGCTTGGGCCTGCAGGGCTACACCTTC
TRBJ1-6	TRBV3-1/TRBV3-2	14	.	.	CASSQKSGNSPLHF	TGTGCCAGCAGCCAAAAGTCAGGGAATTCACCCCTCCACTTT
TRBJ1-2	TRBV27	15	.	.	CASSLSADGPYGYTF	TGTGCCAGCAGTTTATCGGCGGATGGCCCCTATGGCTACACCTTC
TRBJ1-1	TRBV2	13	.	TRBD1	CASSVDRGPEAFF	TGTGCCAGCAGTGTGGACAGGGGGCCTGAAGCTTTCTTT
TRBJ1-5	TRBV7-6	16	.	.	CASSLGQGGSNQPQHF	TGTGCCAGCAGCTTAGGGCAGGGAGGCTCGAATCAGCCCCAGCATTTT
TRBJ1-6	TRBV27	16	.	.	CASSSSRISYNSPLHF	TGTGCCAGCAGTTCATCCAGGATCTCCTATAATTCACCCCTCCACTTT
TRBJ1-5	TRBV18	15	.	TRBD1	CASSLNPGGGQPQHF	TGTGCCAGCTCACTTAACCCAGGGGGCGGTCAGCCCCAGCATTTT